Below, one T cell receptor beta chain is given with its context. What it recognizes is unknown. Trimming left V 4 bases short and J 1 base short, with 13 bases between. Germline lookup yields CDR1 SGHDT and CDR2 YYEEEE. This CDR3 comprises 15 residues. This sample was taken from a study of graft-versus-host responses after intestinal transplantation. As for the study in general: Grafts that recipients had were multivisceral, liver-intestinal, or isolated intestinal transplants. Tacrolimus plus steroids were given to all recipients for about three years, preceded by anti-thymocyte globulin induction.

The repertoire was sequenced with immunoSEQ multiplex PCR; TCRdb's copy has only in-frame clones and lacks some. The sample includes about 50,000 clones, 84% of them seen just once. Overall study findings and caveats: The authors found GvH clones in recipient marrow, some appearing first in ileum or blood.

The receptor comes from a human donor who was the organ donor for an intestinal transplant. Here the sequenced sample was unstimulated CD4+ T cells sorted from spleen or lymph node cells, taken before transplant. This rearrangement joins TRBV5-6 to TRBJ2-3; D call uncertain. CDR3 region: CASSPLSGRTDTQYF. The CDR3 DNA reads TGTGCCAGCAGCCCCCTCTCAGGACGCACAGATACGCAGTATTTT.